This T cell receptor (beta chain) is drawn from a study of T cell repertoires in cytomegalovirus infection. One entry per CDR3 protein results from TCRdb running MiXCR on the reads. The sample consists of 200,000 to 300,000 distinct CDR3 sequences, roughly an eighth of them appearing once. V gave up 3 bases and J gave up 8 bases; unmatched junction bases: 5. Germline V lookup: CDR1 DFQATT, CDR2 SNEGSKA (reference sequence). The CDR3 sequence is 13 residues long. This clonotype was sampled from a human donor in good health (CMV status not recorded). Some clones in this sample may be carry-over from other donors' samples. This rearrangement joins TRBV20-1 to TRBJ1-4; 8 nucleotides agree with TRBD1. The sequencing sample was made of PBMCs. The CDR3: CSASGQGFEKLFF. CDR3 DNA: TGCAGTGCTAGTGGACAGGGATTCGAAAAACTGTTTTTT.